The 12 T cell receptor beta chains below were found in one sample sequenced in a study of shared clonotypes between healthy human individuals. Repertoires were generated with immunoSEQ multiplex PCR, while TCRdb's copy carries only in-frame clones and drops some. The sample includes roughly 1,000,000 clones, 75% to 80% of them seen just once. Sequencing was performed on memory CD4+ T cells from PBMCs. Regarding subset: CD45RA-negative fraction. Source of these receptors: a man between 18 and 29 years old in good health. Some clones in this sample may be carry-over from other donors' samples.

This clone was seen more than once but under ten times. V is TRBV10-3 and J is TRBJ2-7, with 9 bases lining up with TRBD2. CDR1 is ENHRY and CDR2 is SYGVKD in the germline V gene. The CDR3 covers 15 residues. Trimming took 6 bases from V and 2 from J; bases not matched to a gene: 8. The CDR3 sequence: CAISAGTSKTYEQYF. The CDR3 nucleotides read TGTGCCATCAGCGCCGGGACTAGCAAAACCTACGAGCAGTACTTC.

The gene calls are TRBV5-6 and TRBJ1-1; no definite D call. This CDR3 has 13 amino acids. V lost 7 bases, J lost 4 bases, and 14 bases lay in between. CDR1 and CDR2 from the germline V gene are SGHDT and YYEEEE. CDR3 protein: CASVGQVFTEAFF. CDR3 nucleotide sequence: TGTGCCAGCGTAGGGCAGGTCTTCACTGAAGCTTTCTTT.

In DNA, the CDR3 is TGTGCCAGCAGCTTAGGGTCTACGGGCACCGGGGAGCTGTTTTTT. Protein sequence: CASSLGSTGTGELFF. The chain carries TRBV7-3 and TRBJ2-2; D unclear. Germline V gene data show CDR1 as SGHTA and CDR2 as FQGTGA. The CDR3 runs 15 residues. Trimming removed 2 bases at V and 4 bases at J, with 11 bases between. The entire variable domain, with the rest obtained from reference TRBV7-3 and TRBJ2-2, is as follows: GAGVSQTPSNKVTEKGKYVELRCDPISGHTALYWYRQSLGQGPEFLIYFQGTGAADDSGLPNDRFFAVRPEGSVSTLKIQRTERGDSAVYLCASSLGSTGTGELFFGEGSRLTVL.

This chain joins TRBV13 and TRBJ2-3; TRBD2 matches at 8 bases. Germline values: CDR1 PRHDT, CDR2 FYEKMQ (reference sequence). The CDR3 is 14 amino acids. The V segment lost 5 bases and the J segment 3 bases; nucleotides outside the gene matches: 4. In DNA, the CDR3 is TGTGCCAGCAGCCCGGGGGGGGCAACAGATACGCAGTATTTT. Translated, it gives CASSPGGATDTQYF.

The chain has TRBV5-1 and TRBJ2-5; TRBD2 matches 15 bases. The junction had 2 bases not matched to a gene; V was cut back by 4 bases and J by 1 base. The CDR3 is 16 residues long. Germline CDR1 is SGHRS and CDR2 is YFSETQ. The CDR3 protein is CASSTGLAGGQETQYF. In DNA form, the CDR3 reads TGCGCCAGCAGCACGGGACTAGCGGGAGGCCAAGAGACCCAGTACTTC.

The count of this clone is one. V gene TRBV28 combines with J gene TRBJ1-2, with TRBD1 matching 7 bases. The trim removed 4 bases at V and 8 bases at J, leaving 13 bases unmatched. In germline, CDR1 is MDHEN, CDR2 SYDVKM. The CDR3 is made up of 15 amino acids. The CDR3 sequence: CASSYTRTGPRGYTF. The CDR3 region has the DNA TGTGCCAGCAGTTACACCCGGACAGGACCACGAGGCTACACCTTC.

The rearrangement joins TRBV28 to TRBJ1-1; TRBD1 agrees at 8 bases. Per the germline V gene, CDR1 is MDHEN and CDR2 is SYDVKM. Unmatched junction bases numbered 4, after V lost 6 bases and J lost 1 base. CDR3 length: 14 residues. DNA for the CDR3: TGTGCCAGCAGACGGGGACAGGCGAACACTGAAGCTTTCTTT. Translated: CASRRGQANTEAFF.

The CDR3 DNA is TGCAGCTCCACTGGGTGGGAAGGGGCCACAGATACGCAGTATTTT. Protein product: CSSTGWEGATDTQYF. V and J are TRBV29-1 and TRBJ2-3; tentatively, D is TRBD1 (5 bases). This CDR3 is built from 15 residues. Per germline, CDR1 SQVTM and CDR2 ANQGSEA. V lost 8 bases and J 2 bases, leaving 20 bases between the germline ends.

The rearrangement links TRBV13 to TRBJ2-7; either TRBD1 or TRBD2 may fit D (5 bases each). The CDR3 length is 15 residues. The germline V gene has CDR1 PRHDT and CDR2 FYEKMQ (reference sequence). The V and J ends lost 2 bases and 4 bases respectively, with 15 bases between them. The CDR3 nucleotides are TGTGCCAGCAGCTTAAGGGGAGACTTCGTATACGAGCAGTACTTC. This sequence encodes CASSLRGDFVYEQYF.

This chain links TRBV6-1 with TRBJ1-5; unclear D gene. Deletions cut 1 base from V and 2 bases from J, with 6 bases between. This CDR3 has 14 residues. Germline values: CDR1 MNHNS, CDR2 SASEGT. CDR3 protein: CASSEGPGNQPQHF. In DNA form, the CDR3 reads TGTGCCAGCAGTGAAGGCCCAGGCAATCAGCCCCAGCATTTT.

This chain connects TRBV28 to TRBJ1-5; D remains unclear. Trimming took 6 bases from V and 0 from J, leaving 12 bases between them. This CDR3 comprises 15 residues. Per germline, CDR1 MDHEN and CDR2 SYDVKM. CDR3 amino acids: CASRTGSHSNQPQHF. Here the CDR3 DNA reads TGTGCCAGCAGAACCGGGAGCCATAGCAATCAGCCCCAGCATTTT.

The chain links TRBV5-1 to TRBJ2-2, with 7 bases aligning to TRBD2. The CDR3 has 15 residues. Germline CDR1 and CDR2: SGHRS and YFSETQ. The junction had 2 bases not matched to a gene; V was cut back by 2 bases and J by 1 base. The CDR3 bases are TGCGCCAGCAGCTTACTAGCGAGGAACACCGGGGAGCTGTTTTTT. Encoded protein: CASSLLARNTGELFF.